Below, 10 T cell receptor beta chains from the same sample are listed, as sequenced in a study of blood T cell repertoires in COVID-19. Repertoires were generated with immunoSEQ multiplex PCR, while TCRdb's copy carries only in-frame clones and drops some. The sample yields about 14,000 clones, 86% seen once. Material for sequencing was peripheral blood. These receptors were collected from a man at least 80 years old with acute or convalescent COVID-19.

The CDR3 is CASSQGRAGGREGTDTQYF. CDR3 in DNA: TGTGCCAGCAGCCAAGGGAGAGCGGGGGGCCGGGAGGGCACAGATACGCAGTATTTT. The V and J genes are TRBV3-1 (or the pseudogene TRBV3-2) and TRBJ2-3, with TRBD2 identical over 9 bases. J lost 1 base, V lost 1 base, and 12 bases had no gene match. CDR1 and CDR2 (germline): LGHDT, YNNKEL (reference sequence). The CDR3 is 19 residues long.

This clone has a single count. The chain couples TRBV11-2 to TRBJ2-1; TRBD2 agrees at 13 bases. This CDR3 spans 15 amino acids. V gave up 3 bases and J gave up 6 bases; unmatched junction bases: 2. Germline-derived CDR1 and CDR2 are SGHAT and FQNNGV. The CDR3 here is CASSFTSGGANEQFF. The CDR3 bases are TGTGCCAGCAGCTTTACTAGCGGGGGGGCCAATGAGCAGTTCTTC.

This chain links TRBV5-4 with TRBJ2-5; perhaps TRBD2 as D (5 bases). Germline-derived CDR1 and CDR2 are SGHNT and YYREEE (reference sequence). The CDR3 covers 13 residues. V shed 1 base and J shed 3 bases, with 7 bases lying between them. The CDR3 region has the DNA TGTGCCAGCAGCTTGACAGCGGAAGAGACCCAGTACTTC. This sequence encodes CASSLTAEETQYF.

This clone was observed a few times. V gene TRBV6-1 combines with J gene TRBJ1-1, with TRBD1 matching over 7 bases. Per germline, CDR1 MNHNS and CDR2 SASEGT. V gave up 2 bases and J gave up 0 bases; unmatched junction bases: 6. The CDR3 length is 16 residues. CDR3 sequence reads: CASSESSGGMNTEAFF. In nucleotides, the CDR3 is TGTGCCAGCAGTGAATCCTCAGGGGGGATGAACACTGAAGCTTTCTTT.

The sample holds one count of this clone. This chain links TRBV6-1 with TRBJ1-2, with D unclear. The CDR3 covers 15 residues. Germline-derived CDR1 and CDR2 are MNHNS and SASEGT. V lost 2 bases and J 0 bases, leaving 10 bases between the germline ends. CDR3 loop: CASSEIMAANYGYTF. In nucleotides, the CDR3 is TGTGCCAGCAGTGAAATTATGGCTGCTAACTATGGCTACACCTTC.

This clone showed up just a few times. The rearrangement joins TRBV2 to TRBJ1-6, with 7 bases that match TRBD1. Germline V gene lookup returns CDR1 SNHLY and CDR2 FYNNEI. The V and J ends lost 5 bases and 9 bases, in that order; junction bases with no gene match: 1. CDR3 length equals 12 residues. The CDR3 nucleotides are TGTGCCAGCAGTACAGGGGCTTCACCCCTCCACTTT. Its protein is CASSTGASPLHF.

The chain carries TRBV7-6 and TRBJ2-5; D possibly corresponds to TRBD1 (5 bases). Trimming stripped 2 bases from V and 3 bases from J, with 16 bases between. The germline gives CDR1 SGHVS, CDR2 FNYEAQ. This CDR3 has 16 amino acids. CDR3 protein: CASSLSGRVTKETQYF. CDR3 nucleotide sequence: TGTGCCAGCAGCTTATCAGGCAGGGTGACCAAAGAGACCCAGTACTTC.

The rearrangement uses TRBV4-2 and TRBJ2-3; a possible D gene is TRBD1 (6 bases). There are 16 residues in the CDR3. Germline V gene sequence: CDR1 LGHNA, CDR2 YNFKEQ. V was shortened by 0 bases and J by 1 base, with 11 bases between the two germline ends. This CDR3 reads CASSQDPDRRTDTQYF. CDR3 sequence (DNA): TGTGCCAGCAGCCAAGATCCGGACAGACGCACAGATACGCAGTATTTT.

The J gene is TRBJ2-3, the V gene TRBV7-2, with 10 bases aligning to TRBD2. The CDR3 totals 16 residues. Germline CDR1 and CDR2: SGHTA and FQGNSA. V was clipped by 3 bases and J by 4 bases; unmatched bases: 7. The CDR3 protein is CASSLYSGGRADTQYF. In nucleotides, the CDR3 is TGTGCCAGCAGCTTGTATAGCGGGGGGCGCGCAGATACGCAGTATTTT. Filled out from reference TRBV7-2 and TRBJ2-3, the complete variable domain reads GAGVSQSPSNKVTEKGKDVELRCDPISGHTALYWYRQSLGQGLEFLIYFQGNSAPDKSGLPSDRFSAERTGGSVSTLTIQRTQQEDSAVYLCASSLYSGGRADTQYFGPGTRLTVL.

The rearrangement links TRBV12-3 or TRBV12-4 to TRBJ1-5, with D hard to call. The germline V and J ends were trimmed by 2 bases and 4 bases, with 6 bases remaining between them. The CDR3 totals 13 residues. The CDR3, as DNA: TGTGCCAGCAGTTTAACAGAGAATCAGCCCCAGCATTTT. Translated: CASSLTENQPQHF.